The 15 T cell receptor beta chains below were found in one sample sequenced in a study of CD8+ T cells in alopecia areata. Noted treatment: oral pan-JAK inhibitor, 5-10 mg twice daily. RNA was isolated and reverse transcribed to cDNA, the sequencing template. Generated by immunoSEQ multiplex PCR, the TCRdb table keeps only in-frame clones and is missing some. This sample yields about 210,000 clones, of which around 65% are seen a single time; about 4% belongs to the top ten. The starting material was CD4+ T cells sorted from blood, obtained at week 4, from a patient treated with tofacitinib. The receptors shown here come from a human donor with alopecia areata.

In this sample, this clone turned up a few times. This chain joins TRBV19 and TRBJ1-1; D is ambiguous. Per germline, CDR1 LNHDA and CDR2 SQIVND (reference sequence). CDR3 size: 14 residues. The V and J ends lost 5 bases and 1 base respectively, with 11 bases between them. CDR3: CASSGWTGNTEAFF. The CDR3, as DNA: TGTGCCAGTAGTGGCTGGACGGGGAACACTGAAGCTTTCTTT.

The CDR3 DNA reads TGTGCCAGCAGCGACGCTGGCTTAAACTATGGCTACACCTTC. This sequence encodes CASSDAGLNYGYTF. The gene calls are TRBV7-9 and TRBJ1-2; D remains unclear. The V gene lost 5 bases and the J gene lost 2 bases, with 12 bases spanning the gap. The germline gives CDR1 SEHNR, CDR2 FQNEAQ (reference sequence). This CDR3 region has 14 residues.

The chain uses TRBV5-1 and TRBJ1-2; perhaps TRBD1 as D (5 bases). Germline V lookup: CDR1 SGHRS, CDR2 YFSETQ. Trimming removed 0 bases from V and 0 bases from J, with 6 bases in between. The CDR3 is made up of 14 amino acids. In nucleotides, the CDR3 is TGCGCCAGCAGCTTGGGACAGTCTAACTATGGCTACACCTTC. As protein: CASSLGQSNYGYTF.

The rearrangement uses TRBV5-1 and TRBJ2-1; 7 bases agree with TRBD1. V lost 3 bases to trimming and J lost 5 bases; unmatched junction nucleotides: 5. The CDR3 has 14 residues. The germline V gene has CDR1 SGHRS and CDR2 YFSETQ. The CDR3 DNA sequence: TGCGCCAGCAGCTACGACAGGGTGGACAATGAGCAGTTCTTC. It yields the protein CASSYDRVDNEQFF.

This chain connects TRBV30 to TRBJ2-5, with D possibly being TRBD2 (5 bases). The length of the CDR3 is 12 residues. V was cut by 3 bases and J by 2 bases, with 7 bases left in between. CDR1 is GTSNPN and CDR2 is SVGIG in the germline V gene (reference sequence). The DNA of the CDR3 is TGTGCCTGGAGGGGAGCTCAAGAGACCCAGTACTTC. Its translation: CAWRGAQETQYF.

This chain uses TRBV6-1 with TRBJ2-3; D is unclear. Looked up from germline, CDR1 is MNHNS and CDR2 is SASEGT. V dropped 10 bases and J dropped 5 bases, with 13 bases sitting between them. The CDR3 sequence is 12 residues long. CDR3 DNA: TGTGCCACCTCCTTCGCGAAAGATACGCAGTATTTT. Translation gives CATSFAKDTQYF.

The table lists this clone with a few counts. For the CDR3, the DNA is TGTGCCAGCAGCTCCCGCTCAGGGAACACTGAAGCTTTCTTT. It specifies CASSSRSGNTEAFF. The rearrangement links TRBV11-2 to TRBJ1-1, with D unclear. CDR3 length equals 14 residues. Germline loops: CDR1 SGHAT, CDR2 FQNNGV. Trimming left V 4 bases short and J 1 base short, with 10 bases between.

The chain combines TRBV30 with TRBJ1-1; tentatively, D is TRBD1 (6 bases). The CDR3 spans 15 residues. V was shortened by 0 bases and J by 2 bases, with 13 bases between the two germline ends. Germline lookup yields CDR1 GTSNPN and CDR2 SVGIG (reference sequence). The CDR3: CAWSVLGGFNTEAFF. CDR3 DNA sequence: TGTGCCTGGAGTGTATTAGGGGGGTTTAACACTGAAGCTTTCTTT.

This clone was seen a single time. CDR3 nucleotides: TGTGCCAGCAGCTTAGTAGGGAGACCTGGAAACACCATATATTTT. This translates into CASSLVGRPGNTIYF. This rearrangement joins TRBV7-2 to TRBJ1-3, with no clear D. Germline V CDR1 and CDR2: SGHTA, FQGNSA. This CDR3 contains 15 residues. V lost 1 base to trimming and J lost 2 bases, with 9 bases between them.

The V call is TRBV10-3, the J call TRBJ2-1, with D possibly TRBD2 on 6 matching bases. Germline CDR1 and CDR2: ENHRY and SYGVKD. Trimming pared 10 bases from V and 8 bases from J, leaving 12 bases between. This CDR3 contains 11 residues. The CDR3 coding sequence is TGTGCCACAGCGGGCGGGGATGAGCAGTTCTTC. It codes for CATAGGDEQFF.

The chain is built from TRBV29-1 and TRBJ2-2; 7 positions agree with TRBD1. V trimming: 5 bases; J trimming: 2 bases; junction bases outside the gene matches: 5. Germline V gene data show CDR1 as SQVTM and CDR2 as ANQGSEA. CDR3 length: 14 amino acids. The chain's CDR3 is CSVTWTGNTGELFF. In nucleotides, the CDR3 is TGCAGCGTTACTTGGACAGGAAACACCGGGGAGCTGTTTTTT.

The chain is built from TRBV6-5 and TRBJ2-1, with TRBD1 identical over 8 bases. CDR3 length: 15 amino acids. Germline CDR1 MNHEY, CDR2 SVGAGI. The ends lost 0 bases at V and 7 bases at J; junction bases unmatched: 5. CDR3 region: CASSYSWTGKNEQFF. In nucleotides, the CDR3 is TGTGCCAGCAGTTACTCGTGGACAGGGAAAAATGAGCAGTTCTTC.

The chain joins TRBV6-6 to TRBJ2-1, with 11 bases lining up with TRBD2. Losses at the gene ends were 7 bases for V and 4 bases for J; bases not matched to a gene: 6. The CDR3 has 15 amino acids. Germline V gives CDR1 MNHNY, CDR2 SVGAGI (reference sequence). CDR3 in amino acids: CASKDSGGAYNEQFF. The CDR3 DNA reads TGTGCCAGCAAAGATAGCGGGGGGGCGTACAATGAGCAGTTCTTC.

The V and J genes are TRBV9 and TRBJ2-1; D ambiguous. The CDR3 totals 13 residues. The ends were cut back, 0 bases at V and 8 bases at J, with 9 bases in the middle. Germline V lookup: CDR1 SGDLS, CDR2 YYNGEE. In DNA form, the CDR3 reads TGTGCCAGCAGCGTAGGCATTAAGGATGAGCAGTTCTTC. It is translated as CASSVGIKDEQFF.

The chain couples TRBV9 to TRBJ1-1, with 7 positions matching TRBD1. The trim removed 4 bases at V and 0 bases at J, leaving 3 bases unmatched. The germline V gene encodes CDR1 SGDLS and CDR2 YYNGEE. The CDR3 is 14 amino acids. CDR3 loop: CASSPQGLNTEAFF. DNA for the CDR3: TGTGCCAGCAGCCCACAGGGGTTGAACACTGAAGCTTTCTTT.